A selection of T cell receptor beta chains follows, all from one sample in a study of T-cell memory formation after mild COVID-19. TCRdb passed the 5' RACE reads through MiXCR, listing each CDR3 protein once. The data hold fewer than 250,000 distinct CDR3 sequences, with around 25% observed a single time. The sample comprised PBMCs or a T cell subset sorted from them (not recorded which). These receptors were taken from an adult woman who had mild COVID-19 (a few samples of this study predate the infection). Cell type and time point are not known. Each CDR3 is given with its conserved first and last residue. D genes are given only for firm matches. Part of the rows lack a size; the others show once, few, many or a class for expanded clones.

v_gene	abundance	d_gene	j_gene	CDR3nt	CDR3aa
TRBV3-1	many	-	TRBJ2-3	TGTGCCAGCAGCCAAGGGGTTGGGGGGCGCACAGATACGCAGTATTTT	CASSQGVGGRTDTQYF
TRBV2	-	-	TRBJ1-3	TGTGCCAGCAGTCCGCAAAACACCATATATTTT	CASSPQNTIYF
TRBV5-1	few	TRBD2	TRBJ2-7	TGCGCCAGCAGCTTGGGCGCTAGCGGGAGTTCCTACGAGCAGTACTTC	CASSLGASGSSYEQYF
TRBV3-1	-	-	TRBJ2-7	TGTGCCAGCAGCCCGGGCACAGGCTTTTCCTACGAGCAGTACTTC	CASSPGTGFSYEQYF
TRBV5-1	-	-	TRBJ1-6	TGCGCCAGCAGCTTGGCAGGGATGAATTCACCCCTCCACTTT	CASSLAGMNSPLHF
TRBV20-1	few	-	TRBJ1-1	TGCAGTGCTAGAAGATTGGTAGGGAACACTGAAGCTTTCTTT	CSARRLVGNTEAFF
TRBV10-3	-	TRBD2	TRBJ2-1	TGTGCCATCAGTGAGAGACGACAATCAGCGGGAGAGGACCATGAGCAGTTCTTC	CAISERRQSAGEDHEQFF
TRBV7-6	-	-	TRBJ2-2	TGTGCCAGCAGCTTAGGACTGTCGCATAACACCGGGGAGCTGTTTTTT	CASSLGLSHNTGELFF
TRBV5-4	-	-	TRBJ1-4	TGTGCCAGCAGCTACAACCGGGCCTTGAATGAAAAACTGTTTTTT	CASSYNRALNEKLFF
TRBV20-1	many	-	TRBJ1-4	TGCAGTGCTAGAGATTACCAGCTTAATGAAAAACTGTTTTTT	CSARDYQLNEKLFF
TRBV12-3/TRBV12-4	-	-	TRBJ1-6	TGTGCCAGCTTACTTGGGGCGAATTCACCCCTCCACTTT	CASLLGANSPLHF
TRBV29-1	-	-	TRBJ1-1	TGCAGCGTTAAGAATATCCTGTTGAACACTGAAGCTTTCTTT	CSVKNILLNTEAFF
TRBV9	-	-	TRBJ2-1	TGTGCCAGCAGCGTCAACTGGATCAATGAGCAGTTCTTC	CASSVNWINEQFF
TRBV6-1	-	-	TRBJ1-2	TGTGCCGGCAACAGCCGTCCGGGACAAACTAACTATGGCTACACCTTC	CAGNSRPGQTNYGYTF
TRBV2	few	TRBD2	TRBJ2-1	TGTGCCAGCACCCAAGGTCTAGCGGGGGGAGGCGATGAGCAGTTCTTC	CASTQGLAGGGDEQFF
TRBV9	-	-	TRBJ2-3	TGTGCCAGCAGCGTAGGGGATGGGGATACGCAGTATTTT	CASSVGDGDTQYF
TRBV30	few	-	TRBJ1-5	TGTGCCTGGAGTGTACCCTACAATCAGCCCCAGCATTTT	CAWSVPYNQPQHF
TRBV11-2	few	-	TRBJ2-3	TGTGCCAGCAGCTTAGAGTTGATGGATACGCAGTATTTT	CASSLELMDTQYF
TRBV5-4	-	TRBD2	TRBJ2-1	TGTGCCAGCAGCTCCCCCTCTAGCGGGGGGGCGGATGAGCAGTTCTTC	CASSSPSSGGADEQFF
TRBV20-1	few	TRBD1	TRBJ1-5	TGCAGTGCCACCACGACAGGGGGCGCGGGTGGCAATCAGCCCCAGCATTTT	CSATTTGGAGGNQPQHF
TRBV12-3/TRBV12-4	-	TRBD1	TRBJ1-2	TGTGCCAGCAGTTTAAGTACAGGGGCAAGAGGAGGCTACACCTTC	CASSLSTGARGGYTF
TRBV19	few	-	TRBJ2-5	TGTGCCAGTAGCAACACAGGACAGCGCACACCCCAAGAGACCCAGTACTTC	CASSNTGQRTPQETQYF
TRBV18	-	-	TRBJ1-5	TGTGCCAGCTCACCTACGTCCCTCGAGGAGCCCCAGCATTTT	CASSPTSLEEPQHF
TRBV9	few	TRBD1	TRBJ1-3	TGTGCCAGCAGCGTAGCCCCGGGACAGAGCTCTGGAAACACCATATATTTT	CASSVAPGQSSGNTIYF
TRBV19	-	TRBD1	TRBJ1-1	TGTGCCAGTAGTATGGTACAGGGGGCAACTGAAGCTTTCTTT	CASSMVQGATEAFF
TRBV18	few	-	TRBJ1-1	TGTGCCAGCTCACCCAGGGATGTGAACACTGAAGCTTTCTTT	CASSPRDVNTEAFF
TRBV20-1	few	-	TRBJ1-5	TGCAGTGCCCCAGAGGGCAGGGGTGGCAATCAGCCCCAGCATTTT	CSAPEGRGGNQPQHF